This TCR beta chain was identified during a study of blood T cell repertoires in COVID-19. The length of the CDR3 is 17 residues. Germline V gene lookup returns CDR1 ENHRY and CDR2 SYGVKD. J was trimmed by 9 bases and V by 3 bases; bases with no gene match: 14. Produced via immunoSEQ multiplex PCR; TCRdb's table is partial and in-frame only. The data hold fewer than 350,000 clones, with 90% observed a single time. The TCR originated in a woman aged 25-40 years with acute COVID-19. Sample: PBMCs or T cells enriched from blood (not recorded which). The rearrangement uses TRBV10-3 and TRBJ2-7; 13 nucleotides match TRBD2. As DNA, the CDR3 is TGTGCCATCAGTGATCCTACTGGACTAGCGGGAGATACTGGGCAGTACTTC. Translating gives CAISDPTGLAGDTGQYF.